This T cell receptor (beta chain) was recorded in a study of CD8 T cells in ankylosing spondylitis. Study-wide points: Roughly eight highly homologous variants made up a TCR beta motif that seemed to typify ankylosing spondylitis blood. Earlier authors reported some of these motif variants in reactive arthritis synovial fluid and blood.

MiXCR, applied by TCRdb to the 5' RACE reads, yields one record per CDR3 protein. The table shows 50,000 to 70,000 distinct CDR3 sequences, with approximately 5.7% occurring only once. As regards this clonotype: Its specificity is unknown.

The sample consisted of synovial fluid, either unsorted or a sorted T cell fraction (not recorded which). This clonotype originated in a male donor with ankylosing spondylitis.

CDR3 loop: CASSLARQGALNTEAFF. In DNA, the CDR3 is TGTGCCAGCAGCTTAGCCCGACAGGGGGCCCTGAACACTGAAGCTTTCTTT. The gene calls are TRBV11-1 and TRBJ1-1, with 10 bases lining up with TRBD1. Germline V CDR1 and CDR2: SGHAT, FQDESV (reference sequence). The length of the CDR3 is 17 residues. Losses at the gene ends were 0 bases for V and 0 bases for J; bases not matched to a gene: 4.